This T cell receptor beta chain was found in a study of blood T cells in healthy people across ages. Study-level points and caveats: Naive T cell percentage by flow cytometry tracked strongly with beta diversity. In long-lived donors, naive CD4+ cell counts and diversity exceeded those of aged donors.

Investigators took around 10 milliliters of peripheral blood from every donor. Together with a sample-barcoded 5' primer, a J-beta primer mix was included in a second PCR lasting about 7 to 12 cycles. In TCRdb, the 5' RACE reads were re-called with MiXCR into one record per CDR3 protein. In the table there are 1.5 million or so distinct CDR3 sequences, 42% of which are singletons. This CDR3 contains 16 residues. CDR1 ENHRY and CDR2 SYGVKD come from the germline V gene. A remark on this clonotype: Its antigen is unidentified. Just one base apart from a much larger clone, this may be a read error.

The specimen sequenced was blood. The receptor comes from a woman under 30 in good health. This chain joins TRBV10-3 and TRBJ1-2, with 8 bases identical to TRBD1. The CDR3 protein is CATSESADRGNYGYTF. The DNA of the CDR3 is TGTGCCACCAGTGAGTCGGCTGACAGGGGAAACTATGGCTACACCTTC.